The subject of this entry is one TCR beta chain. The CDR3 has 14 residues. V was cut by 3 bases and J by 1 base, with 10 bases left in between. The V gene's germline CDR1 is SGHRS and CDR2 YFSETQ. TCRdb re-derived calls from the RT-PCR reads in MiXCR, one entry per CDR3 protein. The sample records about 680,000 distinct CDR3 sequences, approximately 15% being singletons. The chain combines TRBV5-1 with TRBJ2-5; no firm D call. The clonotype was recovered from a female donor in good health, serving as a healthy control. Sequencing used memory CD4+ T cells from blood. CDR3 in amino acids: CASSYGVTQETQYF. The CDR3 DNA sequence: TGCGCCAGCAGCTATGGCGTAACCCAAGAGACCCAGTACTTC.